The 12 T cell receptor beta chains in this list originate from one sample, sequenced in a study of T cells in localized non-small cell lung cancer. Generated by immunoSEQ multiplex PCR, the TCRdb table keeps only in-frame clones and is missing some. The table has some 1,600 clones, about 25% seen once; the top ten hold roughly 23%. The source was normal lung tissue next to the tumor, collected before any cancer treatment. Receptors originate from a male donor at least 60 years old with stage II lung adenocarcinoma.

The V gene is TRBV30, the J gene TRBJ2-6; D not resolved. The V end lost 5 bases, the J end lost 0 bases, and 8 bases lay between the germline ends. The germline V gene has CDR1 GTSNPN and CDR2 SVGIG (reference sequence). CDR3 length equals 14 residues. The CDR3 reads CAWGVRSGANVLTF. CDR3 nucleotides: TGTGCCTGGGGAGTCCGCTCTGGGGCCAACGTCCTGACTTTC.

This chain uses TRBV28 with TRBJ2-2; 7 nucleotides agree with TRBD2. Germline assignment: CDR1 MDHEN and CDR2 SYDVKM. Losses at the gene ends were 10 bases for V and 1 base for J; bases not matched to a gene: 6. This CDR3 region has 14 residues. CDR3 bases: TGTGCCACACTGACGGGGGGGAACACCGGGGAGCTGTTTTTT. Translating it yields CATLTGGNTGELFF.

This clone was counted between two and nine times. The chain carries TRBV11-3 and TRBJ2-1; D is tentatively TRBD1 or TRBD2 (5 bases each). V gave up 3 bases and J gave up 13 bases, with 19 bases separating them. Germline CDR1 and CDR2: SGHNT and YENEEA. This CDR3 region has 14 residues. The CDR3 DNA reads TGTGCCAGCAGCTTTCCCGGTAGGGGAGTACGTCAGTTCTTC. Its protein is CASSFPGRGVRQFF.

The gene calls are TRBV6-8 and TRBJ1-2; unclear D gene. The V end was cut by 10 bases, the J end by 6 bases, with 18 bases between. CDR1 and CDR2 (germline): MNHGY, SAAAGT. This CDR3 region has 13 residues. The CDR3 DNA is TGTGCCATCCGCTCTCGACGGAGCCATGGCTACACCTTC. Protein sequence: CAIRSRRSHGYTF.

The J gene is TRBJ2-3, the V gene TRBV30; tentative D call: TRBD2 (5 bases). CDR1 and CDR2 from the germline V gene are GTSNPN and SVGIG (reference sequence). Trimming pared 0 bases from V and 4 bases from J, leaving 8 bases between. This CDR3 has 13 amino acids. The CDR3 is CAWSVAAADTQYF. The CDR3 DNA reads TGTGCCTGGAGTGTAGCAGCGGCAGATACGCAGTATTTT. Drawing the rest from reference TRBV30 and TRBJ2-3, the complete variable domain is SQTIHQWPATLVQPVGSPLSLECTVEGTSNPNLYWYRQAAGRGLQLLFYSVGIGQISSEVPQNLSASRPQDRQFILSSKKLLLSDSGFYLCAWSVAAADTQYFGPGTRLTVL.

This clone turned up a few times. The genes are TRBV6-8 and TRBJ1-1; maybe TRBD1 (6 bases). Trimming stripped 3 bases from V and 1 base from J, with 9 bases between. CDR1 MNHGY and CDR2 SAAAGT come from the germline V gene. The CDR3 spans 14 residues. CDR3 loop: CASSYPGQNTEAFF. The CDR3 DNA sequence: TGTGCCAGCAGTTATCCGGGACAGAACACTGAAGCTTTCTTT.

This clone was counted a few times. The chain is built from TRBV19 and TRBJ2-2, with D unresolved. With 7 bases removed from V and 3 bases from J, the gap between germline ends came to 15 bases. This CDR3 has 15 residues. Per germline, CDR1 LNHDA and CDR2 SQIVND (reference sequence). This chain's CDR3 is CASTRSVPYTGELFF. The CDR3 nucleotides read TGTGCCAGTACCCGATCGGTACCTTACACCGGGGAGCTGTTTTTT.

This clone is deemed medium-sized (0.01 to 0.1%). This chain connects TRBV9 to TRBJ2-5; D is tentatively TRBD1 or TRBD2 (6 bases each). Germline CDR1 reads SGDLS; CDR2 reads YYNGEE. V was cut by 0 bases and J by 1 base, with 7 bases left in between. The CDR3 has 14 amino acids. CDR3 nucleotide sequence: TGTGCCAGCAGCGTAGGGGGGGCCCAAGAGACCCAGTACTTC. Translation: CASSVGGAQETQYF.

This clone appeared once. The V and J genes are TRBV14 and TRBJ2-3; perhaps TRBD2 as D (5 bases). Germline CDR1 SGHDN, CDR2 FVKESK. V gave up 5 bases and J gave up 2 bases, with 17 bases separating them. This CDR3 spans 16 amino acids. CDR3 bases: TGTGCCAGCAGCGACCGTCGCAGCGGAAACACAGATACGCAGTATTTT. This sequence encodes CASSDRRSGNTDTQYF. Based on the CDR3 plus reference TRBV14 and TRBJ2-3, the full variable domain is EAGVTQFPSHSVIEKGQTVTLRCDPISGHDNLYWYRRVMGKEIKFLLHFVKESKQDESGMPNNRFLAERTGGTYSTLKVQPAELEDSGVYFCASSDRRSGNTDTQYFGPGTRLTVL.

In its sample, this clone was seen a few times. The chain links TRBV23-1 to TRBJ2-7; D might be TRBD1 (6 bases). TRBV23-1 is labeled an ORF, and its function is uncertain. The germline V and J ends were trimmed by 6 bases and 3 bases, with 12 bases remaining between them. There are 13 residues in the CDR3. This CDR3 reads CASSLEDSYEQYF. DNA for the CDR3: TGCGCCAGCAGCTTGGAGGACAGCTACGAGCAGTACTTC.

V gene TRBV14 combines with J gene TRBJ1-1; 8 nucleotides align to TRBD1. After removal of 4 bases from V and 3 bases from J, the junction contained 7 bases not matched to a gene. The CDR3 has 15 amino acids. CDR1 SGHDN and CDR2 FVKESK come from the germline V gene. CDR3 sequence: CASSPRTGWDTEAFF. The DNA of the CDR3 is TGTGCCAGCAGCCCCCGGACAGGGTGGGACACTGAAGCTTTCTTT.

The V gene is TRBV30, the J gene TRBJ2-7, with D perhaps TRBD1 (5 bases). V dropped 8 bases and J dropped 3 bases, with 20 bases sitting between them. The CDR3 length is 14 residues. From germline, CDR1 is GTSNPN and CDR2 SVGIG (reference sequence). This CDR3 reads CATNPGRGFYEQYF. CDR3 sequence (DNA): TGTGCCACTAACCCCGGAAGGGGTTTCTACGAGCAGTACTTC.